These T cell receptor beta chains were read from a single sample in a study of cytotoxic CD8 clonotypes in ibrutinib-treated CLL. The protocol was immunoSEQ multiplex PCR, while the TCRdb copy is restricted to in-frame clones and leaves out a portion. The sample carries around 250,000 clones, around 70% recorded once. The sample was PBMCs, taken after 24 months of ibrutinib treatment. These TCRs come from a human donor with chronic lymphocytic leukemia. CDR3s include the opening cysteine and the closing phenylalanine or tryptophan.

v_call,j_call,cdr3_aa
TRBV9,TRBJ2-1,CASSVPGTGGNEQFF
TRBV5-1,TRBJ2-7,CASSWTGTSDLYEQYF
TRBV11-3,TRBJ2-5,CASSLGQGAEETQYF
TRBV5-1,TRBJ1-5,CASSFGTPGGQPQHF
TRBV10-3,TRBJ2-5,CAISESTVQETQYF
TRBV18,TRBJ2-7,CASSPPSGGYEQYF
TRBV6-5,TRBJ1-5,CASSPGDRRQPQHF
TRBV7-9,TRBJ2-5,CASSLGAEPQETQYF
TRBV5-1,TRBJ2-5,CASCLSGGWGETQYF
TRBV9,TRBJ2-3,CASSVLAGGPTDTQYF
TRBV6-5,TRBJ1-5,CASSRQGLSNQPQHF
TRBV27,TRBJ2-1,CASSLGASWDEQFF
TRBV27,TRBJ2-1,CASSWGGGGYNEQFF
TRBV29-1,TRBJ1-1,CSVGGTAKGDTEAFF
TRBV4-3,TRBJ2-7,CASSLRPAGGHGEQYF
TRBV9,TRBJ1-2,CASSSQRREGTLVYGYTF
TRBV28,TRBJ2-7,CASSWGRRTYEQYF
TRBV25-1,TRBJ2-7,CASSYSGVDEQYF
TRBV30,TRBJ2-1,CAWKAGAYNEQFF
TRBV18,TRBJ1-4,CASSPSRGNEKLFF
TRBV18,TRBJ2-5,CASSPLFGGYGETQYF
TRBV6-6,TRBJ1-4,CASSSPGNEKLFF
TRBV7-3,TRBJ2-7,CASSLTGESYEQYF
TRBV30,TRBJ1-2,CAWSPGGLGYTF
TRBV28,TRBJ2-2,CATNLPDSPNTGELFF
TRBV27,TRBJ2-7,CASSSSSGNYEQYF
TRBV7-2,TRBJ2-7,CASSLTDSYEQYF
TRBV18,TRBJ2-7,CASSPREFLSYEQYF
TRBV5-1,TRBJ1-4,CASSEGTGGEKLFF
TRBV7-9,TRBJ2-7,CASSPLVANSYEQYF
TRBV6-5,TRBJ2-7,CASSYSDSSEQYF
TRBV15,TRBJ2-7,CATSRDRDGGRLYEQYF
TRBV6-5,TRBJ1-1,CASSWGRGETEAFF
TRBV4-3,TRBJ2-4,CASSQDQGSLAKNIQYF
TRBV6-1,TRBJ1-2,CATTRQGLDYGYTF
TRBV10-3,TRBJ2-7,CAISESAGGGAYEQYF
TRBV18,TRBJ2-7,CASSPRGGRDGEQYF
TRBV9,TRBJ2-5,CASSASGRGTQYF
TRBV4-1,TRBJ2-1,CASSQGEIGGSSYNEQFF
TRBV19,TRBJ2-2,CASSIVGLANTGELFF
TRBV28,TRBJ1-5,CASSTGTTYQPQHF
TRBV12-5,TRBJ1-6,CASGAGNSPLHF
TRBV7-2,TRBJ2-7,CASSLSLALDEQYF
TRBV28,TRBJ1-1,CASSLRGTGTEAFF
TRBV7-2,TRBJ2-7,CASSLWAGTGYEQYF
TRBV7-9,TRBJ2-3,CASSPIQGGGTDTQYF
TRBV9,TRBJ2-7,CASSVGQGTGLSYEQYF
TRBV18,TRBJ2-5,CASSPPNPQETQYF
TRBV28,TRBJ1-1,CASSIGNKAFF